The 17 T cell receptor beta chains listed next were all sequenced from one sample in a study of T cell responses to AZD1222 COVID-19 vaccine. Data came from immunoSEQ multiplex PCR; TCRdb stores just in-frame clones and leaves some out. The sample records 150,000 or so clones, 85% to 95% being singletons. Material: peripheral blood, obtained on day 0 of AZD1222 vaccination. Receptor source: an adult in good health.

The J gene is TRBJ1-3, the V gene TRBV4-1, with a weak D call TRBD1 (6 bases). Germline CDR1 and CDR2: MGHRA and YSYEKL. This CDR3 contains 18 residues. V lost 4 bases and J 0 bases, leaving 19 bases between the germline ends. This chain's CDR3 is CASSPWGGPLSSGNTIYF. Written as DNA, the CDR3 is TGCGCCAGCAGCCCTTGGGGGGGCCCGCTGAGCTCTGGAAACACCATATATTTT.

CDR3 DNA: TGTGCCAGTAGTTCAACAGGGGCGGGCAAAAACATTCAGTACTTC. Encoded protein: CASSSTGAGKNIQYF. This chain uses TRBV19 with TRBJ2-4; TRBD1 agrees at 7 bases. Germline CDR1 LNHDA, CDR2 SQIVND (reference sequence). This CDR3 comprises 15 residues. V lost 5 bases, J lost 3 bases, and 7 bases stayed unmatched.

CDR3 nucleotides: TGCGCCAGCAGCTTGTCGGGACAGGGAAACTATGGCTACACCTTC. Amino acid sequence: CASSLSGQGNYGYTF. The gene calls are TRBV5-1 and TRBJ1-2, with TRBD1 matching over 9 bases. The CDR3 length is 15 residues. CDR1 is SGHRS and CDR2 is YFSETQ in the germline V gene. V was pared by 1 base and J by 2 bases, with 3 bases of the junction left unmatched.

This chain connects TRBV6-5 to TRBJ1-1; perhaps TRBD1 as D (6 bases). Germline V lookup: CDR1 MNHEY, CDR2 SVGAGI. Between the trimmed V and J ends, which lost 7 bases and 5 bases, there was a span of 20 bases. The CDR3 consists of 15 residues. CDR3 DNA sequence: TGTGCCAGCACCCTGAACCGACAGGAAAGTACTGAAGCTTTCTTT. It encodes CASTLNRQESTEAFF.

This clone was detected a few times. The V and J genes are TRBV6-5 and TRBJ1-2, with 10 bases aligning to TRBD1. Germline lookup yields CDR1 MNHEY and CDR2 SVGAGI. This CDR3 is 13 amino acids long. The trim removed 6 bases at V and 6 bases at J, leaving 4 bases unmatched. The CDR3 is CASRGTGANGYTF. The DNA of the CDR3 is TGTGCCAGCAGGGGGACAGGGGCAAATGGCTACACCTTC.

The V call is TRBV28, the J call TRBJ2-1, with TRBD2 identical over 12 bases. CDR3 length equals 15 residues. In germline, CDR1 is MDHEN, CDR2 SYDVKM. V was clipped by 7 bases and J by 5 bases; unmatched bases: 6. CDR3 amino acids: CASTLAGGPNNEQFF. CDR3 in DNA: TGTGCCAGCACCCTAGCGGGAGGGCCCAACAATGAGCAGTTCTTC.

This chain connects TRBV12-2 to TRBJ2-2; TRBD2 was called by the table and not checked on the DNA. TRBV12-2 is classified as a pseudogene. The CDR3 sequence is 18 residues long. CDR3: CASRPHSGLAGDTGELFF. The CDR3 bases are TGTGCAAGTCGCCCACACTCCGGACTAGCGGGAGACACCGGGGAGCTGTTTTTT.

This rearrangement joins TRBV7-2 to TRBJ1-6; tentative D call: TRBD1 (6 bases). The CDR3 consists of 18 residues. V was trimmed by 1 base and J by 6 bases, leaving 19 bases between them. Germline loops: CDR1 SGHTA, CDR2 FQGNSA. DNA of the CDR3: TGTGCCAGCAGCTTAGTAGTGGGGGCGGGACCCTTTAATTCACCCCTCCACTTT. This translates into CASSLVVGAGPFNSPLHF.

The genes are TRBV9 and TRBJ2-2; 7 bases line up with TRBD2. Germline loops: CDR1 SGDLS, CDR2 YYNGEE. The trim removed 3 bases at V and 2 bases at J, leaving 10 bases unmatched. CDR3 length equals 17 residues. CDR3 nucleotide sequence: TGTGCCAGCAGCGCCTCAGCGGGAAATGTAAACACCGGGGAGCTGTTTTTT. Translated: CASSASAGNVNTGELFF.

The chain uses TRBV9 and TRBJ2-1, with D maybe TRBD2 (6 bases). The germline V gene encodes CDR1 SGDLS and CDR2 YYNGEE. The ends were cut back, 7 bases at V and 9 bases at J, with 17 bases in the middle. The CDR3 contains 13 residues. CDR3 sequence reads: CASCRDSEAEQFF. Written as DNA, the CDR3 is TGTGCCAGCTGCCGGGACTCCGAAGCTGAGCAGTTCTTC.

This clone was seen a few times. This chain connects TRBV28 to TRBJ1-2, with 7 bases matching TRBD1. The length of the CDR3 is 16 residues. CDR1 is MDHEN, CDR2 SYDVKM, per germline. V lost 4 bases and J lost 8; bases outside the gene matches: 16. This CDR3 is CASSSPGTGALEGYTF. CDR3 coding DNA: TGTGCCAGCAGTTCTCCAGGTACAGGGGCTCTGGAGGGCTACACCTTC.

The rearrangement uses TRBV6-2 or TRBV6-3 and TRBJ2-3; D possibly corresponds to TRBD2 (5 bases). CDR3 size: 15 residues. V was clipped by 6 bases and J by 4 bases, with 17 bases between them. Per the germline V gene, CDR1 is MNHEY and CDR2 is SVGEGT. As DNA, the CDR3 is TGTGCCAGCAGCCACTGGGAGAGTGGTTCAGATACGCAGTATTTT. It translates to CASSHWESGSDTQYF.

J is TRBJ1-2 and V is TRBV19; D unresolved. CDR1 LNHDA and CDR2 SQIVND come from the germline V gene (reference sequence). This CDR3 comprises 15 residues. V lost 2 bases and J 4 bases, leaving 14 bases between the germline ends. CDR3 sequence: CASSILSPTAYGYTF. The DNA of the CDR3 is TGTGCCAGTAGTATACTTTCCCCGACGGCCTATGGCTACACCTTC.

This clone showed up just once. V gene TRBV9 combines with J gene TRBJ1-5, with 7 bases fitting TRBD1. There are 13 residues in the CDR3. V gave up 4 bases and J gave up 2 bases; unmatched junction bases: 0. Germline V gives CDR1 SGDLS, CDR2 YYNGEE. CDR3 DNA sequence: TGTGCCAGCAGCCAGGGGGGCAATCAGCCCCAGCATTTT. It translates to CASSQGGNQPQHF.

The chain recombines TRBV25-1 with TRBJ2-1, with D maybe TRBD2 (6 bases). V was clipped by 8 bases and J by 10 bases, with 18 bases between them. This CDR3 has 13 amino acids. Per germline, CDR1 MGHDK and CDR2 SYGVNS. The CDR3 nucleotides are TGTGCCAGCCTGGGTAAGGGACTTCGGGAGCAGTTCTTC. Amino acid sequence: CASLGKGLREQFF.

This clone was picked up one time. This chain links TRBV4-2 with TRBJ1-1; D is unresolved. The V end was cut by 6 bases, the J end by 2 bases, with 4 bases between. The CDR3 contains 11 residues. In germline, CDR1 is LGHNA, CDR2 YNFKEQ. As DNA, the CDR3 is TGTGCCAGCAGGGTTAACACTGAAGCTTTCTTT. Residues: CASRVNTEAFF.

The chain combines TRBV28 with TRBJ2-1; TRBD2 matches at 10 bases. Looked up from germline, CDR1 is MDHEN and CDR2 is SYDVKM. This CDR3 is built from 18 residues. The V segment lost 1 base and the J segment 8 bases; nucleotides outside the gene matches: 14. CDR3 loop: CASSLSWTSGRRGDEQFF. The DNA for the CDR3 is TGTGCCAGCAGTTTATCCTGGACTAGCGGCCGTCGAGGCGATGAGCAGTTCTTC.